Each of the 21 T cell receptor beta chains below was sequenced from the same sample in a study of PD-1 blockade in classical Hodgkin lymphoma. Libraries were prepared by immunoSEQ multiplex PCR; TCRdb keeps only in-frame clonotypes and omits some of them. The sample lists 60,000 to 65,000 clones; about 91% were seen once. All trial patients relapsed after autologous stem cell transplantation. The sample in question was peripheral blood mononuclear cells (PBMCs), obtained at baseline. The receptors here all came from a human donor with classical Hodgkin lymphoma.

This clone was found a few times. V usage is TRBV30 and J usage is TRBJ1-6; D might be TRBD1 (6 bases). This CDR3 is 14 amino acids long. Germline values: CDR1 GTSNPN, CDR2 SVGIG (reference sequence). V was pared by 8 bases and J by 0 bases, with 11 bases between. The CDR3 here is CARMDSSYNSPLHF. In DNA form, the CDR3 reads TGTGCCCGAATGGACAGCTCCTATAATTCACCCCTCCACTTT.

This clone has only one observation. The V call is TRBV6-1, the J call TRBJ1-1, with 7 positions matching TRBD1. The CDR3 is 14 residues long. Looked up from germline, CDR1 is MNHNS and CDR2 is SASEGT. V lost 6 bases and J lost 4; bases outside the gene matches: 8. The CDR3 here is CASRKTGESTEAFF. The DNA of the CDR3 is TGTGCCAGCAGGAAAACAGGGGAAAGCACTGAAGCTTTCTTT.

The V gene is TRBV5-6, the J gene TRBJ2-5, with 8 bases that match TRBD2. Losses at the gene ends were 3 bases for V and 3 bases for J; bases not matched to a gene: 1. The CDR3 runs to 13 residues. Germline CDR1 is SGHDT and CDR2 is YYEEEE. The CDR3 DNA follows: TGTGCCAGCAGCTGGGGACTAGAAGAGACCCAGTACTTC. This encodes CASSWGLEETQYF.

The CDR3 reads CASSTKLGLAFF. The CDR3 DNA reads as TGTGCCAGTAGTACCAAACTAGGGTTAGCGTTCTTC. This chain joins TRBV19 and TRBJ2-1, with D perhaps TRBD2 (5 bases). The germline V gene encodes CDR1 LNHDA and CDR2 SQIVND (reference sequence). Trimming removed 4 bases from V and 15 bases from J, with 16 bases in between. The CDR3 totals 12 residues.

CDR3 DNA sequence: TGTGCCTGGAGTGTACCCCCTCTCTCCTACGAGCAGTACTTC. Protein: CAWSVPPLSYEQYF. This sequence joins TRBV30 and TRBJ2-7; no definite D call. Deletions cut 0 bases from V and 0 bases from J, with 9 bases between. CDR3 length equals 14 residues. Germline lookup yields CDR1 GTSNPN and CDR2 SVGIG (reference sequence).

This clone has only one observation. The chain employs TRBV2 and TRBJ2-6; TRBD1 or TRBD2 may be the D gene (5 bases each). The germline V gene encodes CDR1 SNHLY and CDR2 FYNNEI. Between the trimmed V and J ends, which lost 8 bases and 1 base, there was a span of 9 bases. The CDR3 extends over 14 amino acids. The chain's CDR3 is CASGRQSGANVLTF. The CDR3 nucleotides are TGTGCCAGCGGGAGACAGTCTGGGGCCAACGTCCTGACTTTC.

This rearrangement joins TRBV5-1 to TRBJ1-1, with 8 bases that match TRBD1. The germline V gene has CDR1 SGHRS and CDR2 YFSETQ. V lost 5 bases to trimming and J lost 2 bases; unmatched junction nucleotides: 17. The CDR3 spans 18 residues. CDR3 nucleotide sequence: TGCGCCAGCAGTATTCTTCGGAACAGGGGGGGCCCTAACACTGAAGCTTTCTTT. Encoded protein: CASSILRNRGGPNTEAFF.

This chain links TRBV7-9 with TRBJ2-7; TRBD2 is a possible D gene (6 bases). Germline values: CDR1 SEHNR, CDR2 FQNEAQ (reference sequence). The length of the CDR3 is 17 residues. Trimming stripped 5 bases from V and 1 base from J, with 21 bases between. CDR3 residues: CASSQEEGLSSSYEQYF. DNA of the CDR3: TGTGCCAGCAGCCAGGAGGAGGGACTTTCCTCTTCCTACGAGCAGTACTTC.

The chain employs TRBV28 and TRBJ2-7; unclear D gene. Germline V CDR1 and CDR2: MDHEN, SYDVKM. The CDR3 runs to 14 residues. The V end lost 6 bases, the J end lost 0 bases, and 12 bases lay between the germline ends. CDR3 amino acids: CASRLTVSSYEQYF. The CDR3 DNA reads as TGTGCCAGCAGGCTGACGGTTAGCTCCTACGAGCAGTACTTC.

The chain links TRBV29-1 to TRBJ1-4; no definite D call. Germline V gives CDR1 SQVTM, CDR2 ANQGSEA. The CDR3 extends over 14 amino acids. Trimming left V 2 bases short and J 0 bases short, with 7 bases between. The CDR3 bases are TGCAGCGTTGAATTGTGGGCAACTAATGAAAAACTGTTTTTT. Translation gives CSVELWATNEKLFF.

The chain joins TRBV29-1 to TRBJ2-1; the D gene is possibly TRBD2 (5 bases). Trimming pared 3 bases from V and 9 bases from J, leaving 15 bases between. Per the germline V gene, CDR1 is SQVTM and CDR2 is ANQGSEA. The CDR3 has 13 amino acids. The CDR3 DNA follows: TGCAGCGTTGACCGGACTCCTGGGGTTGAGCAGTTCTTC. Translation: CSVDRTPGVEQFF.

V usage is TRBV19 and J usage is TRBJ2-1; the D is unclear. Trimming shortened V by 3 bases and J by 6 bases, and 12 bases separated the two germline ends. The germline CDR1 and CDR2 sequences are LNHDA and SQIVND (reference sequence). The CDR3 is 14 amino acids. The CDR3 protein is CASSISGRSNEQFF. The CDR3 nucleotides read TGTGCCAGTAGTATCTCTGGACGGAGCAATGAGCAGTTCTTC.

V usage is TRBV6-5 and J usage is TRBJ2-7; D is perhaps TRBD1 (6 bases). Germline V gene lookup returns CDR1 MNHEY and CDR2 SVGAGI. The V end lost 6 bases, the J end lost 3 bases, and 18 bases lay between the germline ends. There are 15 residues in the CDR3. CDR3 amino acids: CASRAMTGTSYEQYF. CDR3 nucleotide sequence: TGTGCCAGCAGAGCCATGACAGGAACAAGCTACGAGCAGTACTTC.

The V gene is TRBV5-1, the J gene TRBJ1-2; maybe TRBD1 (6 bases). The CDR3 is 14 residues long. V was pared by 5 bases and J by 8 bases, with 19 bases between. Germline lookup yields CDR1 SGHRS and CDR2 YFSETQ. The DNA of the CDR3 is TGCGCCAGCAGTCCCGGCTTGGGGGGCCGGGGCTACACCTTC. This codes for CASSPGLGGRGYTF.

The chain recombines TRBV19 with TRBJ1-1; 10 bases match TRBD1. Germline lookup yields CDR1 LNHDA and CDR2 SQIVND (reference sequence). The CDR3 length is 13 residues. The ends lost 5 bases at V and 7 bases at J; junction bases unmatched: 4. CDR3 region: CASSGTGDVEAFF. The CDR3 nucleotides read TGTGCCAGTAGTGGGACAGGGGATGTTGAAGCTTTCTTT. The full variable domain, its missing parts supplied by reference TRBV19 and TRBJ1-1, is DGGITQSPKYLFRKEGQNVTLSCEQNLNHDAMYWYRQDPGQGLRLIYYSQIVNDFQKGDIAEGYSVSREKKESFPLTVTSAQKNPTAFYLCASSGTGDVEAFFGQGTRLTVV.

The gene calls are TRBV18 and TRBJ1-2; tentatively, D is TRBD1 (5 bases). The germline gives CDR1 KGHSH, CDR2 LQKENI. The CDR3 is 13 amino acids. Trimming stripped 4 bases from V and 4 bases from J, with 10 bases between. The CDR3 bases are TGTGCCAGCTCACTCGACAGTCTCTATGGCTACACCTTC. This codes for CASSLDSLYGYTF.

CDR3: CASSLERDDSPLHF. CDR3 in DNA: TGTGCCAGCAGTTTGGAAAGGGACGACTCACCCCTCCACTTT. The V and J genes are TRBV28 and TRBJ1-6; possible D gene TRBD1, 5 bases. Germline V gene sequence: CDR1 MDHEN, CDR2 SYDVKM. The CDR3 sequence is 14 residues long. V gave up 3 bases and J gave up 10 bases, with 13 bases separating them.

The V gene is TRBV10-3, the J gene TRBJ2-3, with TRBD1 matching 9 bases. Trimming at V came to 5 bases and at J to 2 bases, leaving 5 bases not matched to a gene. Per the germline V gene, CDR1 is ENHRY and CDR2 is SYGVKD. The CDR3 extends over 15 amino acids. The CDR3 here is CAISYGQGNTDTQYF. In DNA, the CDR3 is TGTGCCATCAGTTACGGACAGGGGAACACAGATACGCAGTATTTT.

This clone appeared a few times. CDR3 loop: CAGEDRDYGYTF. The DNA of the CDR3 is TGTGCCGGCGAAGACAGGGATTATGGCTACACCTTC. The V gene is TRBV6-1, the J gene TRBJ1-2, with 7 bases lining up with TRBD1. The CDR3 spans 12 residues. CDR1 and CDR2 (germline): MNHNS, SASEGT. J was trimmed by 5 bases and V by 11 bases; bases with no gene match: 8.

The CDR3 reads CATSTQRWGQSNQPQHF. Written as DNA, the CDR3 is TGTGCCACCAGCACTCAGCGGTGGGGGCAGAGCAATCAGCCCCAGCATTTT. V gene TRBV15 combines with J gene TRBJ1-5; TRBD1 might be the D (6 bases). Looked up from germline, CDR1 is LNHNV and CDR2 is YYDKDF (reference sequence). The ends were cut back, 4 bases at V and 1 base at J, with 17 bases in the middle. The CDR3 contains 17 residues.

The chain is built from TRBV30 and TRBJ1-6, with D perhaps TRBD1 (5 bases). Trimming took off 4 bases at V and 5 bases at J, with 18 bases between the two ends. Germline CDR1 is GTSNPN and CDR2 is SVGIG (reference sequence). This CDR3 spans 16 amino acids. In DNA form, the CDR3 reads TGTGCCTGGAAGCGGCTAGGGGACGGCCATAATTCACCCCTCCACTTT. This gives the protein CAWKRLGDGHNSPLHF. Filled out from reference TRBV30 and TRBJ1-6, the complete variable domain reads SQTIHQWPATLVQPVGSPLSLECTVEGTSNPNLYWYRQAAGRGLQLLFYSVGIGQISSEVPQNLSASRPQDRQFILSSKKLLLSDSGFYLCAWKRLGDGHNSPLHFGNGTRLTVT.